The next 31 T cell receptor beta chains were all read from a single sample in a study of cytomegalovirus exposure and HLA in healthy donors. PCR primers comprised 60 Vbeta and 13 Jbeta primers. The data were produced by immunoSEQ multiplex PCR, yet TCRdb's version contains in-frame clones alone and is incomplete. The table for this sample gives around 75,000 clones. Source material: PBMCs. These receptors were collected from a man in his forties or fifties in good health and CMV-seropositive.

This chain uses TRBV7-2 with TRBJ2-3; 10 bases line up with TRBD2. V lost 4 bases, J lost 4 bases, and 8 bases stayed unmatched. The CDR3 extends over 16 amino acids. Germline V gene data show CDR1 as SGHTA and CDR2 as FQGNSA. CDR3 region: CASSSPAGGAPDTQYF. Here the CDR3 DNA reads TGTGCCAGCAGCTCCCCAGCGGGGGGGGCTCCAGATACGCAGTATTTT.

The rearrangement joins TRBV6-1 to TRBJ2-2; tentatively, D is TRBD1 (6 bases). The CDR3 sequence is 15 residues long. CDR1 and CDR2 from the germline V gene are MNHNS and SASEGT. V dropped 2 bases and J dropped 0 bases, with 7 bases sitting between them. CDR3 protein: CASSEQGSNTGELFF. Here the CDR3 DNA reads TGTGCCAGCAGTGAACAGGGGTCGAACACCGGGGAGCTGTTTTTT.

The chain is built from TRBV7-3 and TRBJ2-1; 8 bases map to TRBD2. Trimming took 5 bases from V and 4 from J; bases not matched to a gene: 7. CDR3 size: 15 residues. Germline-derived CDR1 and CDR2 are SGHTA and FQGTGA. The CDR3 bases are TGTGCCAGCAGCCAAAGCGGGGGAGGTTACAATGAGCAGTTCTTC. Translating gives CASSQSGGGYNEQFF.

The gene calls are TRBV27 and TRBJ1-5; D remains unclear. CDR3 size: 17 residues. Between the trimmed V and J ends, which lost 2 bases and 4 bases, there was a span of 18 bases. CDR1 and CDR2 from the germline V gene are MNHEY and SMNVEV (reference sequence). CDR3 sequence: CASSLTGNRAPNQPQHF. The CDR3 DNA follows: TGTGCCAGCAGTTTAACTGGTAACCGCGCACCAAATCAGCCCCAGCATTTT.

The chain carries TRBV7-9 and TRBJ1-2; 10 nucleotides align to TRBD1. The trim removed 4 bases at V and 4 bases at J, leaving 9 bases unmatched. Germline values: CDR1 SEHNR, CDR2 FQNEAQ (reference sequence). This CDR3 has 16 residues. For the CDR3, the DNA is TGTGCCAGCAGCTACGCCGGGACAGGGGAACTCTATGGCTACACCTTC. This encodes CASSYAGTGELYGYTF.

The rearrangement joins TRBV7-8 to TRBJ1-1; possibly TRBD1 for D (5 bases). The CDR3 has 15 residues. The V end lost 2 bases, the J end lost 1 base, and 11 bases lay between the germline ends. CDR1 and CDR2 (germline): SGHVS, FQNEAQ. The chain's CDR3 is CASSLTAGRNTEAFF. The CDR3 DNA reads TGTGCCAGCAGCTTAACGGCAGGGCGGAACACTGAAGCTTTCTTT.

The CDR3 loop reads CASSPGPSSLQGRRSYGYTF. CDR3 sequence (DNA): TGTGCCAGCAGCCCAGGCCCCTCCTCTTTACAGGGGCGAAGATCATATGGCTACACCTTC. This chain uses TRBV14 with TRBJ1-2, with 7 bases matching TRBD1. Trimming at V came to 4 bases and at J to 5 bases, leaving 25 bases not matched to a gene. The CDR3 loop spans 20 amino acids. CDR1 SGHDN and CDR2 FVKESK come from the germline V gene. The full variable domain, rest sourced from reference TRBV14 and TRBJ1-2, is EAGVTQFPSHSVIEKGQTVTLRCDPISGHDNLYWYRRVMGKEIKFLLHFVKESKQDESGMPNNRFLAERTGGTYSTLKVQPAELEDSGVYFCASSPGPSSLQGRRSYGYTFGSGTRLTVV.

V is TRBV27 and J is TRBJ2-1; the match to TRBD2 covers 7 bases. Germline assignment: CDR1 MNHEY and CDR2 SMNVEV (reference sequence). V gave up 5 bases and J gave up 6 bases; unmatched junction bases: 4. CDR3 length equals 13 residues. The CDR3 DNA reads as TGTGCCAGCAGTCTCGGGACTATCAATGAGCAGTTCTTC. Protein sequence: CASSLGTINEQFF.

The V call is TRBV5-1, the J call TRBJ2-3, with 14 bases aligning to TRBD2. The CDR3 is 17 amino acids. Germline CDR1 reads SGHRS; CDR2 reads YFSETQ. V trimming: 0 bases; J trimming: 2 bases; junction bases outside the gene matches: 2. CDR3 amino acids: CASSLEGLAGVTDTQYF. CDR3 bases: TGCGCCAGCAGCTTGGAGGGACTAGCGGGGGTCACAGATACGCAGTATTTT.

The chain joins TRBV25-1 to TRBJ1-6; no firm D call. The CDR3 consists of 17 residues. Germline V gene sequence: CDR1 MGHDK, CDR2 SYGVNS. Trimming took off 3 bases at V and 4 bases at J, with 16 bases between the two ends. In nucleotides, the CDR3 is TGTGCCAGCAGTGACTACAGACGCCGGGAATATAATTCACCCCTCCACTTT. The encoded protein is CASSDYRRREYNSPLHF.

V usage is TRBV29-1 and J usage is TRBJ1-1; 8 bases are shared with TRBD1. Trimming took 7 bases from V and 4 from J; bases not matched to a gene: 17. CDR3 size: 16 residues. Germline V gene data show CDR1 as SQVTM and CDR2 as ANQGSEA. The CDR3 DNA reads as TGCAGCGCCCCCCAGGACAGGGCCTGGGGGAGCACTGAAGCTTTCTTT. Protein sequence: CSAPQDRAWGSTEAFF.

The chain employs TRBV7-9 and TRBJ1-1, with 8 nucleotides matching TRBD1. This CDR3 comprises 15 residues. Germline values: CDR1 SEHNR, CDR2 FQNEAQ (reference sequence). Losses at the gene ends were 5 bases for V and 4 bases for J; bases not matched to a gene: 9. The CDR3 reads CASSKTDRGATEAFF. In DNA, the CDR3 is TGTGCCAGCAGCAAGACCGACAGGGGAGCCACTGAAGCTTTCTTT.

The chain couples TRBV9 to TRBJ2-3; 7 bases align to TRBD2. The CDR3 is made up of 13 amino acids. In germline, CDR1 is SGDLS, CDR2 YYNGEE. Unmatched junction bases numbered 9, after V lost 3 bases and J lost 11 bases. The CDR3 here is CASSAGGSSGQYF. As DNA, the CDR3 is TGTGCCAGCAGCGCCGGGGGGAGCAGCGGGCAGTATTTT.

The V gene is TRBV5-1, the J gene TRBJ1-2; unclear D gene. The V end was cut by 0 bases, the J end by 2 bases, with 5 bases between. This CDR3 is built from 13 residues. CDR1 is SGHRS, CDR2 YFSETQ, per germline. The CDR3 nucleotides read TGCGCCAGCAGCTTGGGGCAAAACTATGGCTACACCTTC. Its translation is CASSLGQNYGYTF.

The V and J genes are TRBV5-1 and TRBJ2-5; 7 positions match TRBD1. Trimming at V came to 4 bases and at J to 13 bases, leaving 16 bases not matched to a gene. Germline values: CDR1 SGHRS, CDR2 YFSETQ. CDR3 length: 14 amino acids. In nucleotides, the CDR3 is TGCGCCAGCAGCCCCTTCCCCCGGGACAGTGATAGGTACTTC. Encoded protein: CASSPFPRDSDRYF.

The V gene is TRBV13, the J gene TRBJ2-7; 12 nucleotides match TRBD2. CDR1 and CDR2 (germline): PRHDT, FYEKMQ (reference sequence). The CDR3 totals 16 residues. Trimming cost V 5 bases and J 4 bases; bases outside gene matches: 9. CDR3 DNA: TGTGCCAGCAGCCGACTTCTAGCGGGAGGGACGTACGAGCAGTACTTC. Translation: CASSRLLAGGTYEQYF.

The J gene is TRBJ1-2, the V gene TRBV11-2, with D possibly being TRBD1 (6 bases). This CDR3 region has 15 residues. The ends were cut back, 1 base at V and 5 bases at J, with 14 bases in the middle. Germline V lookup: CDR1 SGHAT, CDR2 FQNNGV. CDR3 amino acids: CASSLVRTADYGYTF. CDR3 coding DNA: TGTGCCAGCAGCTTAGTCCGGACAGCTGATTATGGCTACACCTTC. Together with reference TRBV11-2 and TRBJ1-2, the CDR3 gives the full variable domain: EAGVAQSPRYKIIEKRQSVAFWCNPISGHATLYWYQQILGQGPKLLIQFQNNGVVDDSQLPKDRFSAERLKGVDSTLKIQPAKLEDSAVYLCASSLVRTADYGYTFGSGTRLTVV.

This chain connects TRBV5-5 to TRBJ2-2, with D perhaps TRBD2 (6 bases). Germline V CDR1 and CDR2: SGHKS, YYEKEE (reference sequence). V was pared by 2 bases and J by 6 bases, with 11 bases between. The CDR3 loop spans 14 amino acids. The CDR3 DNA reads TGTGCCAGCAGCTTCCTTCTAGCGTCCGGGGAGCTGTTTTTT. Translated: CASSFLLASGELFF.

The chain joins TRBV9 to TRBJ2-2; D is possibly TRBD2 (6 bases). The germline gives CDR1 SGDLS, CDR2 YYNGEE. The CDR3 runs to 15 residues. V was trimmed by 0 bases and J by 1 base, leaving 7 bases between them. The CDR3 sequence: CASSVGRGNTGELFF. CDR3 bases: TGTGCCAGCAGCGTAGGGCGGGGGAACACCGGGGAGCTGTTTTTT.

The CDR3 spells CASSGRGVTVFKTEAFF. CDR3 sequence (DNA): TGTGCCAGCAGTGGACGAGGAGTAACGGTCTTTAAGACTGAAGCTTTCTTT. The chain employs TRBV6-1 and TRBJ1-1, with D unclear. Germline-derived CDR1 and CDR2 are MNHNS and SASEGT. The V and J ends lost 4 bases and 5 bases respectively, with 23 bases between them. The CDR3 totals 17 residues.

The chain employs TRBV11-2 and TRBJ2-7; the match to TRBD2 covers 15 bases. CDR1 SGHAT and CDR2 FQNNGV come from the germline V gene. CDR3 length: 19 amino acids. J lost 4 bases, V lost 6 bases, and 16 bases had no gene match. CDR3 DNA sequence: TGTGCCAGCAGACGTCCGGGACTAGCGGGAGGTACAACCCCTTACGAGCAGTACTTC. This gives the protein CASRRPGLAGGTTPYEQYF.

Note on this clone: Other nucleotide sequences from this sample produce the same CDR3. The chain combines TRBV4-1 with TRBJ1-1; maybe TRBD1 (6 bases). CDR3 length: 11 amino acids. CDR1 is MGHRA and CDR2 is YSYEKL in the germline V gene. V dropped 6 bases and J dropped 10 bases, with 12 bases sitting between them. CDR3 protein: CASSLGTRAFF. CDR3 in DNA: TGCGCCAGCAGTCTCGGGACAAGAGCTTTCTTT.

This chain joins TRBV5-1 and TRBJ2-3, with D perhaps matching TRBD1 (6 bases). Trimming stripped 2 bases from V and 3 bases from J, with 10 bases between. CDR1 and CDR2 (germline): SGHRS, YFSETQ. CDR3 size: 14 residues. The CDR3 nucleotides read TGCGCCAGCAGCTTTCAAGGGGGAACAGATACGCAGTATTTT. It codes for CASSFQGGTDTQYF.

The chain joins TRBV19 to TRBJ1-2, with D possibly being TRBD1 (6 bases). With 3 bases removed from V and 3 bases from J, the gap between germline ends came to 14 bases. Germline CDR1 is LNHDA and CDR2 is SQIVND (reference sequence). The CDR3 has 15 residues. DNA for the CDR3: TGTGCCAGTAGTATCTCGACAGGCGCCCACTATGGCTACACCTTC. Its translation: CASSISTGAHYGYTF.

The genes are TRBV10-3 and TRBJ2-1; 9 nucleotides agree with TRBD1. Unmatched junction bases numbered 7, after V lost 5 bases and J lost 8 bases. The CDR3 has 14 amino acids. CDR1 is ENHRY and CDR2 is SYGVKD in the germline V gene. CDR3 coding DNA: TGTGCCATCAGTCGGACAGGGGAGGAGGATGAGCAGTTCTTC. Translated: CAISRTGEEDEQFF.

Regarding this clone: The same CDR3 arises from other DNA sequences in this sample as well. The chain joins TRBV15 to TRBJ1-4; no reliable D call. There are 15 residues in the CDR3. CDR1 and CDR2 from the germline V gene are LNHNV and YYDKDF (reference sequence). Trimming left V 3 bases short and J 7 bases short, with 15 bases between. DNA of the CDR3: TGTGCCACCAGCAGGGATGGAGGGCCTAGTGAAAAACTGTTTTTT. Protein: CATSRDGGPSEKLFF.

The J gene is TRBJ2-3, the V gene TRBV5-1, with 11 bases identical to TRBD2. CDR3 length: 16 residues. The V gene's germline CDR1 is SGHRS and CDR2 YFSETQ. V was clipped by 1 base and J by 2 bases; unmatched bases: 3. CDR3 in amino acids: CASSLLAGGTTDTQYF. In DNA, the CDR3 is TGCGCCAGCAGCTTGCTAGCGGGGGGTACCACAGATACGCAGTATTTT.

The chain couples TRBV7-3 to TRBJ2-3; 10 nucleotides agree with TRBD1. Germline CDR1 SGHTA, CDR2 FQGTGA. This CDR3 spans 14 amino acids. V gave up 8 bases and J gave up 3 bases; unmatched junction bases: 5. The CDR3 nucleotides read TGTGCCAGCGGCCTGGGACAGGGGACAGATACGCAGTATTTT. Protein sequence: CASGLGQGTDTQYF.

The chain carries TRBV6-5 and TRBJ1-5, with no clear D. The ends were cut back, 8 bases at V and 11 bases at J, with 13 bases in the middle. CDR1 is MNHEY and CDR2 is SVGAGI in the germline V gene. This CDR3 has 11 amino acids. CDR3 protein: CASQTGGTQHF. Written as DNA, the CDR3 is TGTGCCAGCCAAACTGGAGGGACCCAGCATTTT.

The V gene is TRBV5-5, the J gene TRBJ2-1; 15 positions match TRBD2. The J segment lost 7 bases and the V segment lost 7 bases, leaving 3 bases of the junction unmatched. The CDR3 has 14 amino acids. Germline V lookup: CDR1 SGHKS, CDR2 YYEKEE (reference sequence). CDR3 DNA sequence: TGTGCCAGCGAGGGACTAGCGGGGGGAAATGAGCAGTTCTTC. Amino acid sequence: CASEGLAGGNEQFF.

The CDR3 is CASSTSTGGSLGGYTF. In DNA, the CDR3 is TGTGCCAGCAGCACCTCGACAGGGGGCTCCCTTGGCGGCTACACCTTC. This chain links TRBV9 with TRBJ1-2, with 10 bases matching TRBD1. Trimming cost V 4 bases and J 8 bases; bases outside gene matches: 14. Germline CDR1 is SGDLS and CDR2 is YYNGEE. The CDR3 sequence is 16 residues long.